Below are 12 T cell receptor beta chains sequenced from a single sample in a study of blood T cell repertoires in COVID-19 (TCRdb year 2020). Library generation was performed with the immunoSEQ multiplex PCR assay. The table comes from immuneACCESS by way of TCRdb, which keeps in-frame sequences with V and J called. Part of the clones is missing from these tables; in studies checked, under half for an unresolved V gene and the rest for unknown reasons. This sample comprises about 120,000 clones, about four fifths of them detected only once. Clones ranked in the top ten supply around 16% of the sample. Specimen: peripheral blood. These receptors all come from a man in his 60s with active or convalescent COVID-19.

The chain recombines TRBV4-1 with TRBJ2-5; the D gene is possibly TRBD2 (7 bases). V lost 1 base, J lost 3 bases, and 15 bases lay in between. The CDR3 loop spans 16 amino acids. Germline V gene sequence: CDR1 MGHRA, CDR2 YSYEKL. CDR3 nucleotides: TGCGCCAGCAGCCAAGCCGGTTTAGGGGGGGAAGAGACCCAGTACTTC. Translating gives CASSQAGLGGEETQYF.

The CDR3 loop reads CASSPGLAGVYEQYF. DNA for the CDR3: TGCGCCAGCAGCCCCGGACTAGCGGGAGTCTACGAGCAGTACTTC. The chain carries TRBV5-1 and TRBJ2-7; TRBD2 aligns across 13 bases. J was trimmed by 3 bases and V by 4 bases; bases with no gene match: 4. There are 15 residues in the CDR3. CDR1 is SGHRS, CDR2 YFSETQ, per germline.

The chain couples TRBV7-2 to TRBJ2-2; D not certain. Germline V gene lookup returns CDR1 SGHTA and CDR2 FQGNSA. The CDR3 has 13 amino acids. Trimming removed 5 bases from V and 5 bases from J, with 9 bases in between. CDR3 sequence (DNA): TGTGCCAGCAGCACCCGACAAACCGGGGAGCTGTTTTTT. As protein: CASSTRQTGELFF.

This clone has a handful of counts. This chain uses TRBV5-1 with TRBJ2-1; a possible D gene is TRBD1 (5 bases). Trimming removed 0 bases at V and 13 bases at J, with 8 bases between. CDR1 and CDR2 (germline): SGHRS, YFSETQ. The CDR3 extends over 11 amino acids. The CDR3 here is CASSLEGPQFF. The DNA of the CDR3 is TGCGCCAGCAGCTTGGAGGGGCCCCAGTTCTTC.

The chain combines TRBV6-5 with TRBJ1-1; the D is unclear. The CDR3 extends over 13 amino acids. Trimming shortened V by 5 bases and J by 0 bases, and 7 bases separated the two germline ends. Germline V lookup: CDR1 MNHEY, CDR2 SVGAGI. The CDR3 DNA follows: TGTGCCAGCAGTAAACAGCTGAACACTGAAGCTTTCTTT. This translates into CASSKQLNTEAFF.

This clone was detected only a few times. The chain employs TRBV28 and TRBJ2-1; 8 positions agree with TRBD2. Trimming removed 7 bases from V and 4 bases from J; junction bases left unmatched: 6. CDR1 is MDHEN, CDR2 SYDVKM, per germline. CDR3 size: 14 residues. DNA of the CDR3: TGTGCCAGCACCCCTAGCGGGTTTTACAATGAGCAGTTCTTC. It codes for CASTPSGFYNEQFF.

The V call is TRBV6-4, the J call TRBJ2-2, with D possibly being TRBD2 (5 bases). The germline gives CDR1 MRHNA, CDR2 SNTAGT. The CDR3 runs to 13 residues. V was clipped by 2 bases and J by 6 bases, with 7 bases between them. CDR3 loop: CASSDGRSGELFF. The DNA for the CDR3 is TGTGCCAGCAGTGACGGGAGATCCGGGGAGCTGTTTTTT.

This sequence joins TRBV6-2 or TRBV6-3 and TRBJ2-1, with 7 bases fitting TRBD2. J gave up 5 bases and V 5 bases, and 15 bases lay outside the gene matches. CDR3 length: 17 residues. CDR1 MNHEY and CDR2 SVGEGT come from the germline V gene. The CDR3: CASSAFGRAGFNNEQFF. The CDR3 region has the DNA TGTGCCAGCAGTGCCTTTGGACGAGCGGGATTCAACAATGAGCAGTTCTTC.

The gene calls are TRBV5-1 and TRBJ2-3; D might be TRBD2 (6 bases). Germline loops: CDR1 SGHRS, CDR2 YFSETQ. The CDR3 runs to 16 residues. V was clipped by 1 base and J by 4 bases, with 16 bases between them. CDR3 coding DNA: TGCGCCAGCAGCTTGCAAGCGGGCCCAGGCCCAGATACGCAGTATTTT. Translating gives CASSLQAGPGPDTQYF.

The sample holds a few counts of this clone. The chain is built from TRBV19 and TRBJ2-2, with 8 nucleotides matching TRBD1. The V and J ends lost 4 bases and 4 bases, in that order; junction bases with no gene match: 8. CDR1 and CDR2 (germline): LNHDA, SQIVND (reference sequence). This CDR3 comprises 16 residues. The CDR3 spells CASSTPRTGSTGELFF. CDR3 in DNA: TGTGCCAGTAGTACACCCAGGACAGGGAGCACCGGGGAGCTGTTTTTT.

This clone showed up just once. The chain employs TRBV5-5 and TRBJ2-5; D gene uncertain. The ends were cut back, 5 bases at V and 1 base at J, with 15 bases in the middle. This CDR3 is 15 amino acids long. Germline V gene data show CDR1 as SGHKS and CDR2 as YYEKEE (reference sequence). The CDR3 protein is CASSPFTSIQETQYF. DNA of the CDR3: TGTGCCAGCAGTCCCTTTACGTCTATCCAAGAGACCCAGTACTTC.

This clone was recorded many times. The chain carries TRBV4-1 and TRBJ2-5; 12 bases agree with TRBD1. After removal of 2 bases from V and 5 bases from J, the junction contained 9 bases not matched to a gene. CDR1 MGHRA and CDR2 YSYEKL come from the germline V gene. This CDR3 region has 17 residues. The CDR3 DNA reads TGCGCCAGCAGCCAAAACATCGGGACAGGGGGCCGGGAGACCCAGTACTTC. This translates into CASSQNIGTGGRETQYF.